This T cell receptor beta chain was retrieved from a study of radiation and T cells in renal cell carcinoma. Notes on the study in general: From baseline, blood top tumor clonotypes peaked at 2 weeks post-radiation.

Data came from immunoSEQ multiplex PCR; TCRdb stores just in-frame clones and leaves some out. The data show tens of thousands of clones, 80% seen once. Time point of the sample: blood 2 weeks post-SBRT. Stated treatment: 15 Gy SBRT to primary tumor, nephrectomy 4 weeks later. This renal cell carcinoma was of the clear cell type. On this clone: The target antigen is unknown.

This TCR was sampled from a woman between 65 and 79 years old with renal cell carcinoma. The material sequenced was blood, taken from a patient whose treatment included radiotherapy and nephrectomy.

CDR3 protein: CASGPPGGDYGYTF. CDR3 nucleotide sequence: TGTGCTAGTGGTCCTCCGGGAGGGGACTATGGCTACACCTTC. V usage is TRBV12-5 and J usage is TRBJ1-2, with a weak D call TRBD1 (5 bases). The CDR3 loop spans 14 amino acids. V was cut by 5 bases and J by 3 bases, with 13 bases left in between. Germline CDR1 and CDR2: LGHNT and FRNRAP.